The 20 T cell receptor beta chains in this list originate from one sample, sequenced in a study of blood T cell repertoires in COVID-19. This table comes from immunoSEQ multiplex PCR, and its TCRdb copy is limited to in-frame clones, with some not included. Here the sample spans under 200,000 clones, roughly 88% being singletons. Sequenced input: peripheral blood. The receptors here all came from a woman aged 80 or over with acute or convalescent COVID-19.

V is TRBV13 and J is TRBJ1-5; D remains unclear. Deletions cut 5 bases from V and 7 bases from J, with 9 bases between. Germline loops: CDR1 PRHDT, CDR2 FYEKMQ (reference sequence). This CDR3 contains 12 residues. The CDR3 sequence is CASSTGGQPQHF. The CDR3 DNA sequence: TGTGCCAGCAGCACGGGTGGGCAGCCCCAGCATTTT.

The CDR3 protein is CASSPPDRVVGGYTF. DNA for the CDR3: TGTGCCAGCAGCCCCCCAGACAGGGTTGTAGGCGGCTACACCTTC. The chain is built from TRBV3-1 (or the pseudogene TRBV3-2) and TRBJ1-2, with 7 positions matching TRBD1. Losses at the gene ends were 4 bases for V and 8 bases for J; bases not matched to a gene: 13. The CDR3 is made up of 15 amino acids. The germline CDR1 and CDR2 sequences are LGHDT and YNNKEL (reference sequence).

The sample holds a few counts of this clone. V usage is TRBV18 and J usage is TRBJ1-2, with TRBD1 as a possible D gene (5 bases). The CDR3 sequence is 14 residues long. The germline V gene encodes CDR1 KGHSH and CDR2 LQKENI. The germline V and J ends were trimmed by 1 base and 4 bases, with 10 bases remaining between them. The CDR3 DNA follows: TGTGCCAGCTCACCACTGATAGGGGCCTATGGCTACACCTTC. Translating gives CASSPLIGAYGYTF.

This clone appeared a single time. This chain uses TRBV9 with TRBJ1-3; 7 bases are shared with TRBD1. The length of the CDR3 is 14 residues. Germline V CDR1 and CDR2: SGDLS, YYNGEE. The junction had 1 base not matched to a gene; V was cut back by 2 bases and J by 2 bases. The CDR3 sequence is CASSVGTAGNTIYF. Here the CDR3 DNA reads TGTGCCAGCAGCGTGGGGACAGCTGGAAACACCATATATTTT.

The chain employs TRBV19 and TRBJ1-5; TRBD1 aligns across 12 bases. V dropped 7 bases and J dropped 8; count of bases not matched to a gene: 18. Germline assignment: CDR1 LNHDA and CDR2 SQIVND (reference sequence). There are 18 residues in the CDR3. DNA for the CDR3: TGTGCCAGTACCCGACCGGGACAGGGGGCCGTCGTGGAGAAGCCCCAGCATTTT. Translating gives CASTRPGQGAVVEKPQHF.

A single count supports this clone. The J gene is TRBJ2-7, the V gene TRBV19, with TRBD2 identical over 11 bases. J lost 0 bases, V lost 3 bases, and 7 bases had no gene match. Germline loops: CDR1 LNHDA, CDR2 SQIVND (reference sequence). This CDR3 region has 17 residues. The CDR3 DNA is TGTGCCAGTAGTATCCAACTAGCGGGGGTTAGCTCCTACGAGCAGTACTTC. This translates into CASSIQLAGVSSYEQYF.

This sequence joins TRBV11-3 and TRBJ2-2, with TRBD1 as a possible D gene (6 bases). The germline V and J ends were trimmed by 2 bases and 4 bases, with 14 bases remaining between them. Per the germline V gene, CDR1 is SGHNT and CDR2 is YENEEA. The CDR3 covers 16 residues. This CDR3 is CASSLYSGAGTGELFF. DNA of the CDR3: TGTGCCAGCAGCTTATATTCAGGGGCGGGCACCGGGGAGCTGTTTTTT.

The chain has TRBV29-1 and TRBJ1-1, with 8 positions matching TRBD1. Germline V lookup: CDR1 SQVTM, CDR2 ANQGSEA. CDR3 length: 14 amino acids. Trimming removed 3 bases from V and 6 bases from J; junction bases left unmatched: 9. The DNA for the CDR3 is TGCAGCGTTGAGTTTGCAGGGGGCGGTGCTGAAGCTTTCTTT. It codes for CSVEFAGGGAEAFF.

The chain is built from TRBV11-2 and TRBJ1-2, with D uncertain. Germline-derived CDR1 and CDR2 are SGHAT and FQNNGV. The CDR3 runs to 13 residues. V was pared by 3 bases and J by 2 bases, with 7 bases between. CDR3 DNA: TGTGCCAGCAGCTTCGCAGGAAACTATGGCTACACCTTC. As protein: CASSFAGNYGYTF.

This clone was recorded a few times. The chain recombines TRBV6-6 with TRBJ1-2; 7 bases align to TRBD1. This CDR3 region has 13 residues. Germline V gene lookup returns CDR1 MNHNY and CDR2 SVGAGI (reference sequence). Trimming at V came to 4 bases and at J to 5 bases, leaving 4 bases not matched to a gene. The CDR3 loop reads CASSLTGDYGYTF. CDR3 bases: TGTGCCAGCAGTTTAACAGGGGATTATGGCTACACCTTC.

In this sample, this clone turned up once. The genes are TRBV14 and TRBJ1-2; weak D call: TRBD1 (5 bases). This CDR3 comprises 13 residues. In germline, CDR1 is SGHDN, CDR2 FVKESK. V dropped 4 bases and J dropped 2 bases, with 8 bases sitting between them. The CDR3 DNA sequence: TGTGCCAGCAGCCGGGACTTCAACTATGGCTACACCTTC. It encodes CASSRDFNYGYTF.

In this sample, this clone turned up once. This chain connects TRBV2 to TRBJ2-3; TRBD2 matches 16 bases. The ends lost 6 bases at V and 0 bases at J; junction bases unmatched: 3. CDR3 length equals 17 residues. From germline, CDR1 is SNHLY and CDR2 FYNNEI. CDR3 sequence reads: CASRGTSGRESTDTQYF. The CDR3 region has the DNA TGTGCCAGCAGGGGGACTAGCGGGAGGGAAAGCACAGATACGCAGTATTTT.

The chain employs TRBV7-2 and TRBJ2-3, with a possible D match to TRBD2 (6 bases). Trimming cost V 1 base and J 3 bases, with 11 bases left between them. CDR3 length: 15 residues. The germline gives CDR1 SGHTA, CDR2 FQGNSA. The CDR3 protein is CASSLGLAPTDTQYF. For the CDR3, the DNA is TGTGCCAGCAGCTTAGGGCTAGCGCCAACAGATACGCAGTATTTT.

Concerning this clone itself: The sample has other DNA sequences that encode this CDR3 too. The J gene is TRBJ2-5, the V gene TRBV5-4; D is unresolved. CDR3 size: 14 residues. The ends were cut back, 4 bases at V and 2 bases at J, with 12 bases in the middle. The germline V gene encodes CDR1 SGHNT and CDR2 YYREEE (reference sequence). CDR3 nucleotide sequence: TGTGCCAGCAGCCTGCGACTGGATCAAGAGACCCAGTACTTC. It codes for CASSLRLDQETQYF. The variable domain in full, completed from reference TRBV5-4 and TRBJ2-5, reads ETGVTQSPTHLIKTRGQQVTLRCSSQSGHNTVSWYQQALGQGPQFIFQYYREEENGRGNFPPRFSGLQFPNYSSELNVNALELDDSALYLCASSLRLDQETQYFGPGTRLLVL.

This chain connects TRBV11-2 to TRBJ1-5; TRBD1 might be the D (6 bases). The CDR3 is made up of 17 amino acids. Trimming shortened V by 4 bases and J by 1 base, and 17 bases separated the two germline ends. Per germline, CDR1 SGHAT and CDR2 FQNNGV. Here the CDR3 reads CASSSGSGGASNQPQHF. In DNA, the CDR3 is TGTGCCAGCAGCTCCGGATCTGGGGGCGCGAGCAATCAGCCCCAGCATTTT.

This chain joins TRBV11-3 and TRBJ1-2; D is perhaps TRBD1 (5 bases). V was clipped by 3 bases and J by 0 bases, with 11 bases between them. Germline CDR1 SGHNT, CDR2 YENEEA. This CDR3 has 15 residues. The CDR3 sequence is CASSFINRTNYGYTF. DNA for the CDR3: TGTGCCAGCAGCTTTATAAACAGGACTAACTATGGCTACACCTTC.

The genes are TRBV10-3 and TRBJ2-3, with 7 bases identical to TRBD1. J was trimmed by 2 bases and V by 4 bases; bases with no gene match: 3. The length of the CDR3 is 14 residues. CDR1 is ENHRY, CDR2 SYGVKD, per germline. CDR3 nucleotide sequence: TGTGCCATCAGTGGACAGGGCCCCACAGATACGCAGTATTTT. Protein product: CAISGQGPTDTQYF.

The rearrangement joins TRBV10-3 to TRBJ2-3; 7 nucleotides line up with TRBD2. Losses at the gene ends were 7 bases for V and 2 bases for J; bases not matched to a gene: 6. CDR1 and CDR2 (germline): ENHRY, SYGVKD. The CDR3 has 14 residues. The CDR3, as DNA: TGTGCCATCACTGCGGGAGCTACCACAGATACGCAGTATTTT. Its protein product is CAITAGATTDTQYF.

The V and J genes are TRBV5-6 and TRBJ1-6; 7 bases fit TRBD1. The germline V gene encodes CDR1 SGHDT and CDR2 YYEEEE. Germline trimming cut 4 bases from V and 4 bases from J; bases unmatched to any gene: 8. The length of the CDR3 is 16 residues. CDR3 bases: TGTGCCAGCAGCCCACGGACAGGCTCATATAATTCACCCCTCCACTTT. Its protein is CASSPRTGSYNSPLHF.

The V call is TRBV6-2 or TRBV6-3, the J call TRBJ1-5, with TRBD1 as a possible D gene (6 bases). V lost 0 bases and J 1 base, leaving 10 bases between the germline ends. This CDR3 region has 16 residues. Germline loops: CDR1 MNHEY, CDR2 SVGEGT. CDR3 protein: CASSYSKQGSNQPQHF. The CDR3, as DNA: TGTGCCAGCAGTTACTCGAAACAGGGCAGCAATCAGCCCCAGCATTTT.